This T cell receptor beta chain derives from a study of response to subunit inactivated influenza vaccine. In TCRdb, the RT-PCR reads were re-called with MiXCR into one record per CDR3 protein. The sample has more than 450,000 distinct CDR3 sequences, around 10% seen once. A further study also used this sample, focusing on T cells expressing NK-cell markers. This second report adds: Making the TCR beta cDNA relied on 5'RACE template switching with UMIs.

This sequence originates from a man between 50 and 59 years old who received an inactivated influenza vaccine. This specimen was PBMCs from blood, taken on the day of vaccination.

CDR3 nucleotides: TGCAGCGTTGAATCGGTCGTCGGGAGAACCTACGAGCAGTACTTC. The encoded protein is CSVESVVGRTYEQYF. The chain recombines TRBV29-1 with TRBJ2-7, with TRBD2 as a possible D gene (6 bases). CDR1 is SQVTM, CDR2 ANQGSEA, per germline. This CDR3 spans 15 amino acids. Trimming removed 2 bases from V and 2 bases from J, with 16 bases in between.